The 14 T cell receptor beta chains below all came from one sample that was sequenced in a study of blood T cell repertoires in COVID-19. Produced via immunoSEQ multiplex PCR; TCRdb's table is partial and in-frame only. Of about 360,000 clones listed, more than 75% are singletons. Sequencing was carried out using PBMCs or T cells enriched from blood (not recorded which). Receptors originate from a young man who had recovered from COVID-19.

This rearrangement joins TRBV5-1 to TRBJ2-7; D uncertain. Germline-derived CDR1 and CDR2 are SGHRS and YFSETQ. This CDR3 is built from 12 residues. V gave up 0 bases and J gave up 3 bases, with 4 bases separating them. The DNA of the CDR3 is TGCGCCAGCAGCTTGGTCGGCTACGAGCAGTACTTC. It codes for CASSLVGYEQYF.

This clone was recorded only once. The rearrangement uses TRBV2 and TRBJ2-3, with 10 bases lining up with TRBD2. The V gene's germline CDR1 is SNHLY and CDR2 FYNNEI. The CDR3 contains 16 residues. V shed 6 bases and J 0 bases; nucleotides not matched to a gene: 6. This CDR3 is CASRPPGLASTDTQYF. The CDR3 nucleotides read TGTGCCAGCAGACCTCCGGGACTAGCGAGCACAGATACGCAGTATTTT.

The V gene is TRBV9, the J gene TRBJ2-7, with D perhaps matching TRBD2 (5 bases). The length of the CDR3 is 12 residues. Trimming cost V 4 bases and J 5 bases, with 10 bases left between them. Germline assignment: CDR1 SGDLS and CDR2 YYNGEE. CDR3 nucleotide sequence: TGTGCCAGCAGCCCAACGGGGAACGAGCAGTACTTC. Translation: CASSPTGNEQYF.

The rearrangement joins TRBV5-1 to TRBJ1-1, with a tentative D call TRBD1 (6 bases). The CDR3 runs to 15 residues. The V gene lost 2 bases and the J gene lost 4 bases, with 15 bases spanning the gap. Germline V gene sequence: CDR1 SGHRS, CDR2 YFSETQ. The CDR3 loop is CASSLPPTGTTEAFF. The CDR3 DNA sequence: TGCGCCAGCAGCTTACCGCCGACAGGAACCACTGAAGCTTTCTTT.

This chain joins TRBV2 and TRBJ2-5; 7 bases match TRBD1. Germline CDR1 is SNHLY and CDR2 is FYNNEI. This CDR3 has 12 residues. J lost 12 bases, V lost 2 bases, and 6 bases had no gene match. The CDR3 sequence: CASSELWDRKYF. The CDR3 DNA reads TGTGCCAGCAGTGAACTATGGGACAGAAAGTACTTC.

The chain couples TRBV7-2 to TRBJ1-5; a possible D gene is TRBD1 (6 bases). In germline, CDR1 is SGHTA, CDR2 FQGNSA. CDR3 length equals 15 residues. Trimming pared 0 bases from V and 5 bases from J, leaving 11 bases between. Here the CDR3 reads CASSLAAGEDQPQHF. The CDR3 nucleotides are TGTGCCAGCAGCTTAGCGGCAGGGGAAGATCAGCCCCAGCATTTT.

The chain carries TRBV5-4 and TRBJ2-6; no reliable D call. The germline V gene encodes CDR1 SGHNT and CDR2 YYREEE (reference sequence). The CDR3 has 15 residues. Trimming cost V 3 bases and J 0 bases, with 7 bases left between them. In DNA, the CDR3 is TGTGCCAGCAGCTCCGCAGGCTCTGGGGCCAACGTCCTGACTTTC. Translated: CASSSAGSGANVLTF.

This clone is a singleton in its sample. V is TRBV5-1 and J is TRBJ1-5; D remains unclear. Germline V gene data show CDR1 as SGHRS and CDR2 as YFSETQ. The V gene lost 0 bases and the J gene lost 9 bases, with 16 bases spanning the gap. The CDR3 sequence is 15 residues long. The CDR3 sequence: CASSLASGPGGPQHF. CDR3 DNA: TGCGCCAGCAGCTTGGCCTCGGGTCCCGGTGGGCCCCAGCATTTT. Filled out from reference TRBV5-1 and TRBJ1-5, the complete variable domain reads KAGVTQTPRYLIKTRGQQVTLSCSPISGHRSVSWYQQTPGQGLQFLFEYFSETQRNKGNFPGRFSGRQFSNSRSEMNVSTLELGDSALYLCASSLASGPGGPQHFGDGTRLSIL.

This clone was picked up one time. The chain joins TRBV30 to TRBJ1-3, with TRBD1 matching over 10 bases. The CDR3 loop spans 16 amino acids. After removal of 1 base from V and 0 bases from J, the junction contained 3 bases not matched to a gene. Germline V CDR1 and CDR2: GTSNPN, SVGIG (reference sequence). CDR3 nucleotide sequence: TGTGCCTGGAGTGGGGACAGGGGAGCCTCTGGAAACACCATATATTTT. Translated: CAWSGDRGASGNTIYF.

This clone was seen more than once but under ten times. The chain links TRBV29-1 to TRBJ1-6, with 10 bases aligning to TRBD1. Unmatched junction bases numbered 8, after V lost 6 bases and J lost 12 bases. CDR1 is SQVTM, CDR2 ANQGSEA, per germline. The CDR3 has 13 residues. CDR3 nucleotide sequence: TGCAGCGTCTCGACAGGGGGCAGAGGACCCCTCCACTTT. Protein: CSVSTGGRGPLHF.

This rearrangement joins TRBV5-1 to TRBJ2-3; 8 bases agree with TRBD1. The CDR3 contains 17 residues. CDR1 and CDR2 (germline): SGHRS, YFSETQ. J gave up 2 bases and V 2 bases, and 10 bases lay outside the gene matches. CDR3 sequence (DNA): TGCGCCAGCAGCTTAACAGGGGGACGACTATCCACAGATACGCAGTATTTT. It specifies CASSLTGGRLSTDTQYF.

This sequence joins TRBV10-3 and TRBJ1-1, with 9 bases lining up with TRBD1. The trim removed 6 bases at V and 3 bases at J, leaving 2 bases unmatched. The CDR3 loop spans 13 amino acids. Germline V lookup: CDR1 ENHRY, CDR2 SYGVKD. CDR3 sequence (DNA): TGTGCCATCAGGGGACAGGGCGACACTGAAGCTTTCTTT. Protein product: CAIRGQGDTEAFF.

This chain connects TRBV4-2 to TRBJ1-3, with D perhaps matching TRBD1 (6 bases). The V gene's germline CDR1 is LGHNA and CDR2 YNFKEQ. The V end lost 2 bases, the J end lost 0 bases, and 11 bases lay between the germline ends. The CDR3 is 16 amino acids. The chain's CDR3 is CASSQKRDNSGNTIYF. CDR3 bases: TGTGCCAGCAGCCAAAAACGGGACAACTCTGGAAACACCATATATTTT.

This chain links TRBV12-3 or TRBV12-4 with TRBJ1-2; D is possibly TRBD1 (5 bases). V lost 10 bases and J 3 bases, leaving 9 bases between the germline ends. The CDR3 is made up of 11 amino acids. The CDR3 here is CATDSDYGYTF. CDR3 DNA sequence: TGTGCCACCGACAGTGACTATGGCTACACCTTC.